These 8 T cell receptor beta chains were sequenced from one sample in a study of control samples from healthy donors and cancer patients. Here immunoSEQ multiplex PCR was the method, and the copy in TCRdb shows in-frame clones only, minus some. The sample has about 71,000 clones, 85% to 90% seen once; the top ten hold around 19%. The source material was PBMCs. The receptors stem from a man aged 55 to 70 with lung cancer.

V usage is TRBV18 and J usage is TRBJ1-1; D remains unclear. Looked up from germline, CDR1 is KGHSH and CDR2 is LQKENI. V was trimmed by 5 bases and J by 0 bases, leaving 7 bases between them. This CDR3 comprises 13 residues. This CDR3 is CASSNKMNTEAFF. CDR3 DNA sequence: TGTGCCAGCTCAAATAAAATGAACACTGAAGCTTTCTTT.

This rearrangement joins TRBV27 to TRBJ2-5; the D gene is possibly TRBD2 (5 bases). The germline V gene has CDR1 MNHEY and CDR2 SMNVEV (reference sequence). The CDR3 length is 14 residues. V lost 4 bases, J lost 4 bases, and 13 bases lay in between. The CDR3 here is CASSSGLRGETQYF. In DNA, the CDR3 is TGTGCCAGCAGTTCGGGGTTGCGAGGAGAGACCCAGTACTTC.

The chain uses TRBV7-9 and TRBJ2-7; 7 bases agree with TRBD1. Germline V gene data show CDR1 as SEHNR and CDR2 as FQNEAQ (reference sequence). The CDR3 length is 13 residues. Losses at the gene ends were 5 bases for V and 4 bases for J; bases not matched to a gene: 5. Here the CDR3 reads CASSKTGTYEQYF. CDR3 nucleotide sequence: TGTGCCAGCAGCAAGACAGGGACGTACGAGCAGTACTTC.

The CDR3 region is CASSFSGTNTGELFF. The CDR3 nucleotides are TGTGCCAGCAGCTTCTCCGGAACGAACACCGGGGAGCTGTTTTTT. The rearrangement joins TRBV7-2 to TRBJ2-2; D is unresolved. The CDR3 length is 15 residues. Germline CDR1 SGHTA, CDR2 FQGNSA. Trimming took off 3 bases at V and 0 bases at J, with 8 bases between the two ends.

The chain has TRBV5-1 and TRBJ2-1, with D perhaps TRBD1 (6 bases). CDR3 length: 16 residues. V was trimmed by 2 bases and J by 5 bases, leaving 17 bases between them. Germline V CDR1 and CDR2: SGHRS, YFSETQ. CDR3 region: CASSFIIMAGDNEQFF. CDR3 nucleotide sequence: TGCGCCAGCAGCTTTATTATCATGGCAGGGGACAATGAGCAGTTCTTC.

The chain couples TRBV9 to TRBJ1-1, with a possible D match to TRBD1 (6 bases). Trimming pared 3 bases from V and 0 bases from J, leaving 9 bases between. This CDR3 has 14 residues. Germline assignment: CDR1 SGDLS and CDR2 YYNGEE. The CDR3 DNA reads as TGTGCCAGCAGCGCAGGGGACTTGAACACTGAAGCTTTCTTT. Residues: CASSAGDLNTEAFF.

The J gene is TRBJ1-5, the V gene TRBV18; no clear D. The CDR3 extends over 12 amino acids. The V end lost 9 bases, the J end lost 0 bases, and 6 bases lay between the germline ends. Germline CDR1 and CDR2: KGHSH and LQKENI. CDR3 amino acids: CASRDSNQPQHF. In DNA form, the CDR3 reads TGTGCCAGTCGGGATAGCAATCAGCCCCAGCATTTT.

V usage is TRBV7-3 and J usage is TRBJ2-1; TRBD2 matches 12 bases. Germline assignment: CDR1 SGHTA and CDR2 FQGTGA. CDR3 size: 17 residues. J was trimmed by 8 bases and V by 2 bases; bases with no gene match: 10. As DNA, the CDR3 is TGTGCCAGCAGCTTACAAACTAGCGGGGGGTCGAGGGATGAGCAGTTCTTC. Translated: CASSLQTSGGSRDEQFF.